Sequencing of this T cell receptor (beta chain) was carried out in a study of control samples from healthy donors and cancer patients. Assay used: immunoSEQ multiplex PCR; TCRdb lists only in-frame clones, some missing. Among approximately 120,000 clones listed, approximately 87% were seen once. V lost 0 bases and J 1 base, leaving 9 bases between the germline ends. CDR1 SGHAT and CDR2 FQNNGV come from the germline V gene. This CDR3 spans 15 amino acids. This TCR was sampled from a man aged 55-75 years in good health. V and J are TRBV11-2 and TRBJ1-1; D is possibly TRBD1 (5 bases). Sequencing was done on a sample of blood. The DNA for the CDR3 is TGTGCCAGCAGCTTAGAGGGGCAGGGGAACACTGAAGCTTTCTTT. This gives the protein CASSLEGQGNTEAFF.